The clone carrying this TCR beta chain was seen a few times. Its antigen is unknown. The data were obtained in a study of shared clonotypes between healthy human individuals. Execution of the assay was at deep level. Clones were sequenced by immunoSEQ multiplex PCR, and TCRdb holds only the in-frame ones, with some missing. The sample carries 400,000 to 500,000 clones, less than 80% recorded once. Notes on the study in general: Measured sharing among donors was expected to vary with sequencing depth.

Roughly 84 million PBMCs served as the genomic DNA source for unsorted samples. The CDR3 is 14 amino acids. Germline CDR1 and CDR2: MDHEN and SYDVKM. V shed 5 bases and J shed 0 bases, with 10 bases lying between them. The receptor was isolated from a woman in her 40s in good health. Some clones in this sample may be carry-over from other donors' samples. The V and J genes are TRBV28 and TRBJ2-5; D unresolved. What was sequenced was PBMCs. The CDR3 coding sequence is TGTGCCAGCAGTGATATCCTTTACCAAGAGACCCAGTACTTC. Its translation is CASSDILYQETQYF.